Listed here are 2 T cell receptor beta chains from one sample, sequenced in a study of CD8+ T cells in alopecia areata. The sequencing template was cDNA reverse transcribed from extracted RNA. TCRdb's table, derived via immunoSEQ multiplex PCR, lists solely in-frame clones and lacks some. The profile shows over 150,000 clones, 45% to 75% of them singletons. Treatment of the sample: oral pan-JAK inhibitor, 5-10 mg twice daily. The sample consisted of CD4+ T cells sorted from blood, taken at week 4, from a patient treated with tofacitinib. The receptors stem from a human donor with alopecia areata.

The chain couples TRBV30 to TRBJ2-1; 11 bases map to TRBD2. The germline V gene has CDR1 GTSNPN and CDR2 SVGIG (reference sequence). Trimming cost V 2 bases and J 12 bases; bases outside gene matches: 3. This CDR3 contains 12 residues. CDR3 sequence: CAWSRGLAVQFF. CDR3 nucleotide sequence: TGTGCCTGGAGTCGGGGACTAGCGGTGCAGTTCTTC.

The rearrangement links TRBV4-2 to TRBJ2-5; D may be TRBD2 (6 bases). This CDR3 spans 14 amino acids. Germline V gives CDR1 LGHNA, CDR2 YNFKEQ. The V end was cut by 1 base, the J end by 1 base, with 7 bases between. CDR3 nucleotides: TGTGCCAGCAGCCAAGGGACTACCCAAGAGACCCAGTACTTC. Protein product: CASSQGTTQETQYF.